The source of this TCR beta chain is a study of blood T cell repertoires in COVID-19. For the study at large: Italy, Spain and the United States were the sources of the convalescent and acute COVID-19 samples. Sources were T cells, B-cell-depleted T cells, or PBMCs; the material itself was cDNA or gDNA.

Participant-reported clinical history was the basis for cohort assignment. Germline lookup yields CDR1 MNHEY and CDR2 SMNVEV (reference sequence). The CDR3 loop spans 16 amino acids. V was shortened by 2 bases and J by 2 bases, with 15 bases between the two germline ends. Generated by immunoSEQ multiplex PCR, the TCRdb table keeps only in-frame clones and is missing some. Counted here are 250,000 to 300,000 clones, approximately 89% occurring once; the ten biggest clones make up under 2.5%. This TCR came from an older woman who had recovered from COVID-19. The J gene is TRBJ1-1, the V gene TRBV27, with D possibly TRBD1 on 5 matching bases. The sequenced sample was PBMCs or T cells enriched from blood (not recorded which). The CDR3 DNA is TGTGCCAGCAGTTTACGGTCCGGGACTCTTAACACTGAAGCTTTCTTT. Translating gives CASSLRSGTLNTEAFF.